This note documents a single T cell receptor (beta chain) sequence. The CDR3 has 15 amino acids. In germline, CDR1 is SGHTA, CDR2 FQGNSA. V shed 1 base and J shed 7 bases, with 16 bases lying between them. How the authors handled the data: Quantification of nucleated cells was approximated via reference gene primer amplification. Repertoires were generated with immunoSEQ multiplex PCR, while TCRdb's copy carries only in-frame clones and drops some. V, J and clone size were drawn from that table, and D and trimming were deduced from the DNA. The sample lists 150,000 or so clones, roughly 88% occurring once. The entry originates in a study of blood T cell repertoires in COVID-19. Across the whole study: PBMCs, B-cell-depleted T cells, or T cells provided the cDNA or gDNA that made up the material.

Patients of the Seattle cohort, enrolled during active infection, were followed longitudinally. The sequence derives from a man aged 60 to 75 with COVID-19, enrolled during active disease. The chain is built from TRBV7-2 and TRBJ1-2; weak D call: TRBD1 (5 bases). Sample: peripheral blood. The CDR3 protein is CASSLEGVFTGGYTF. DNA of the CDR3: TGTGCCAGCAGCTTAGAAGGGGTGTTCACGGGTGGCTACACCTTC. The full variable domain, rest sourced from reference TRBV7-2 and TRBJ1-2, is GAGVSQSPSNKVTEKGKDVELRCDPISGHTALYWYRQSLGQGLEFLIYFQGNSAPDKSGLPSDRFSAERTGGSVSTLTIQRTQQEDSAVYLCASSLEGVFTGGYTFGSGTRLTVV.